The 20 T cell receptor beta chains reported below all come from one sample, sequenced in a study of blood T cell repertoires in COVID-19. The table came from immunoSEQ multiplex PCR; TCRdb's copy has only in-frame clones and leaves some out. The sample lists 150,000 to 200,000 clones, approximately 80% occurring once. The sequenced sample was peripheral blood. The receptor source for this set is a woman older than 75 with active or convalescent COVID-19.

This clone came up once. CDR3 nucleotide sequence: TGTGCCAGCTCACCCCTGGAGGAACAGCCCCAGCATTTT. Translation gives CASSPLEEQPQHF. The chain recombines TRBV18 with TRBJ1-5; D unresolved. CDR1 is KGHSH, CDR2 LQKENI, per germline. Trimming took 3 bases from V and 7 from J, leaving 10 bases between them. This CDR3 is built from 13 residues.

This clone was found a few times. The J gene is TRBJ2-5, the V gene TRBV6-2 or TRBV6-3; 9 nucleotides match TRBD2. The CDR3 sequence is 15 residues long. Germline V gene data show CDR1 as MNHEY and CDR2 as SVGEGT. Trimming at V came to 2 bases and at J to 3 bases, leaving 4 bases not matched to a gene. The CDR3 nucleotides are TGTGCCAGCAGTTACCGATCTAGCGGGGAAGAGACCCAGTACTTC. This translates into CASSYRSSGEETQYF.

The gene calls are TRBV20-1 and TRBJ2-7; TRBD1 agrees at 10 bases. Per germline, CDR1 DFQATT and CDR2 SNEGSKA (reference sequence). The CDR3 extends over 14 amino acids. V lost 3 bases and J lost 5; bases outside the gene matches: 7. The CDR3 region is CSASQATGGDEQYF. CDR3 bases: TGCAGTGCTAGTCAAGCGACAGGGGGCGACGAGCAGTACTTC.

The chain has TRBV20-1 and TRBJ1-1; no reliable D call. The CDR3 is 11 amino acids. CDR1 is DFQATT and CDR2 is SNEGSKA in the germline V gene (reference sequence). V was pared by 4 bases and J by 0 bases, with 3 bases between. The CDR3 loop is CSANMNTEAFF. The CDR3, as DNA: TGCAGTGCTAACATGAACACTGAAGCTTTCTTT.

The gene calls are TRBV6-1 and TRBJ1-2; D call uncertain. The V gene lost 2 bases and the J gene lost 4 bases, with 17 bases spanning the gap. The CDR3 consists of 16 residues. Germline lookup yields CDR1 MNHNS and CDR2 SASEGT. CDR3 coding DNA: TGTGCCAGCAGTGAACCGGGCCAACAAAGCGGCTATGGCTACACCTTC. It encodes CASSEPGQQSGYGYTF.

The CDR3 is CASSLARVPNEQYF. For the CDR3, the DNA is TGTGCCAGCAGCTTGGCCAGGGTTCCCAACGAGCAGTACTTC. The chain joins TRBV5-5 to TRBJ2-7, with D tentatively TRBD1 (5 bases). This CDR3 comprises 14 residues. The germline V gene encodes CDR1 SGHKS and CDR2 YYEKEE (reference sequence). Trimming removed 0 bases from V and 5 bases from J, with 12 bases in between.

This sequence joins TRBV5-6 and TRBJ1-2, with D maybe TRBD1 (5 bases). The CDR3 consists of 14 residues. The V gene's germline CDR1 is SGHDT and CDR2 YYEEEE. Deletions cut 0 bases from V and 7 bases from J, with 13 bases between. This CDR3 is CASSLAGGGTGYTF. CDR3 in DNA: TGTGCCAGCAGCTTGGCCGGGGGAGGGACTGGCTACACCTTC.

The CDR3 bases are TGTGCCAGCAGCACCGGACAGGGGGGGAACACTGAAGCTTTCTTT. It translates to CASSTGQGGNTEAFF. The chain recombines TRBV7-6 with TRBJ1-1, with TRBD1 matching over 10 bases. Germline V CDR1 and CDR2: SGHVS, FNYEAQ. After removal of 5 bases from V and 1 base from J, the junction contained 4 bases not matched to a gene. This CDR3 comprises 15 residues.

This clone has a handful of counts. V usage is TRBV11-3 and J usage is TRBJ2-7; D is unresolved. From germline, CDR1 is SGHNT and CDR2 YENEEA. The CDR3 has 10 amino acids. V lost 3 bases and J 5 bases, leaving 2 bases between the germline ends. CDR3 protein: CASSFNEQYF. CDR3 DNA sequence: TGTGCCAGCAGCTTCAACGAGCAGTACTTC.

This chain connects TRBV6-5 to TRBJ2-3; weak D call: TRBD2 (5 bases). Germline CDR1 and CDR2: MNHEY and SVGAGI. V was trimmed by 8 bases and J by 4 bases, leaving 16 bases between them. The CDR3 is made up of 14 amino acids. In DNA, the CDR3 is TGTGCCAGCCGGCCCGGGGTAGTCGCAGATACGCAGTATTTT. It yields the protein CASRPGVVADTQYF.

The chain couples TRBV19 to TRBJ1-1; TRBD1 matches at 7 bases. The CDR3 totals 15 residues. Germline-derived CDR1 and CDR2 are LNHDA and SQIVND (reference sequence). V lost 4 bases and J lost 5; bases outside the gene matches: 10. The CDR3 bases are TGTGCCAGTAGTACCGACAGGGTAAGTTCGACTGAAGCTTTCTTT. Translation: CASSTDRVSSTEAFF.

The chain couples TRBV7-2 to TRBJ1-6, with D maybe TRBD1 (5 bases). The CDR3 length is 13 residues. Germline V CDR1 and CDR2: SGHTA, FQGNSA. Trimming cost V 0 bases and J 10 bases, with 7 bases left between them. This chain's CDR3 is CASSLAGQSPLHF. DNA of the CDR3: TGTGCCAGCAGCTTAGCGGGGCAGTCACCCCTCCACTTT.

The genes are TRBV5-4 and TRBJ2-3; D may be TRBD1 (5 bases). The CDR3 totals 13 residues. V was trimmed by 3 bases and J by 4 bases, leaving 9 bases between them. Germline V gene data show CDR1 as SGHNT and CDR2 as YYREEE (reference sequence). Here the CDR3 reads CASSSQGSDTQYF. The CDR3 region has the DNA TGTGCCAGCAGCTCTCAGGGCTCAGATACGCAGTATTTT.

V usage is TRBV9 and J usage is TRBJ1-5, with a tentative D call TRBD1 (5 bases). Germline V lookup: CDR1 SGDLS, CDR2 YYNGEE. V lost 0 bases and J 11 bases, leaving 12 bases between the germline ends. The CDR3 length is 13 residues. CDR3: CASSVAQSGAQHF. The CDR3 bases are TGTGCCAGCAGCGTAGCCCAGTCGGGGGCCCAGCATTTT.

V is TRBV12-3 or TRBV12-4 and J is TRBJ1-3, with no clear D. The V end was cut by 2 bases, the J end by 0 bases, with 2 bases between. The CDR3 loop spans 13 amino acids. The CDR3 DNA follows: TGTGCCAGCAGTTTATACTCTGGAAACACCATATATTTT. Protein: CASSLYSGNTIYF.

The chain joins TRBV5-1 to TRBJ2-1, with D unclear. This CDR3 contains 14 residues. Looked up from germline, CDR1 is SGHRS and CDR2 is YFSETQ. The V end was cut by 0 bases, the J end by 5 bases, with 9 bases between. The CDR3 reads CASSLDTDHNEQFF. The CDR3 DNA reads TGCGCCAGCAGCTTGGATACAGATCACAATGAGCAGTTCTTC.

This rearrangement joins TRBV15 to TRBJ2-7, with 7 positions matching TRBD1. With V trimmed by 5 bases and J by 7 bases, 8 bases remained unmatched. The CDR3 consists of 13 residues. CDR1 and CDR2 (germline): LNHNV, YYDKDF (reference sequence). The CDR3 DNA reads TGTGCCACCAGCCGGGACAGCCCTTTGGAGCAGTACTTC. This sequence encodes CATSRDSPLEQYF.

The rearrangement uses TRBV7-8 and TRBJ2-3; 11 positions agree with TRBD1. With 2 bases clipped from V and 4 bases from J, the junction kept 11 bases outside the gene matches. There are 18 residues in the CDR3. The V gene's germline CDR1 is SGHVS and CDR2 FQNEAQ. CDR3 residues: CASSLRPSGTGGSDTQYF. The CDR3 region has the DNA TGTGCCAGCAGCTTAAGACCCTCGGGGACAGGGGGTTCAGATACGCAGTATTTT.

This clone was seen just once. The chain is built from TRBV5-5 and TRBJ1-2; possible D gene TRBD1, 6 bases. The CDR3 has 16 residues. V was pared by 0 bases and J by 0 bases, with 12 bases between. Germline V gene data show CDR1 as SGHKS and CDR2 as YYEKEE (reference sequence). CDR3 in DNA: TGTGCCAGCAGCTTGGACAGGGCCTCAGCTAACTATGGCTACACCTTC. This translates into CASSLDRASANYGYTF.

This clone was seen more than once but under ten times. The chain employs TRBV5-4 and TRBJ2-2, with D perhaps TRBD2 (5 bases). V lost 4 bases and J 5 bases, leaving 12 bases between the germline ends. This CDR3 has 14 residues. Germline lookup yields CDR1 SGHNT and CDR2 YYREEE (reference sequence). The CDR3 here is CASSPRAGTGELFF. CDR3 nucleotides: TGTGCCAGCAGCCCTCGCGCGGGTACCGGGGAGCTGTTTTTT. Using reference TRBV5-4 and TRBJ2-2 for the parts outside the CDR3, the full variable domain is ETGVTQSPTHLIKTRGQQVTLRCSSQSGHNTVSWYQQALGQGPQFIFQYYREEENGRGNFPPRFSGLQFPNYSSELNVNALELDDSALYLCASSPRAGTGELFFGEGSRLTVL.